This T cell receptor (beta chain) was identified in a study of T cell changes during pregnancy in multiple sclerosis (dated by TCRdb to about 2019). Turning to the overall study: In women with multiple sclerosis, the researchers looked at how the T cell repertoire shifted as pregnancy progressed.

Of note for this clone: Its antigen has not been determined. The input lacks base qualities; no much larger clone sits a single base away.

Via the germline V gene, CDR1 is MNHEY and CDR2 SVGAGI. V and J are truncated by 0 bases and 12 bases respectively, leaving an intervening sequence of 14 bases. Counted from cysteine to phenylalanine, this CDR3 has 13 amino acids. Only the CDR3 portion is preserved as DNA: 39 bases, with reading frame beginning at the first base. The library was built by means of the immunoSEQ multiplex PCR assay. TCRdb provides this immuneACCESS table in a form limited to in-frame rearrangements. Some clones are lacking; in checked studies, under half of them reflect an unresolved V gene, and why the rest are absent is not known. The sample table shows roughly 70,000 clones, and around 85% are seen once. The ten biggest clones cover 3% to 4% of the sample.

The sequence was obtained from a female donor with multiple sclerosis, enrolled in a pregnancy study. The sequencing here drew on peripheral blood, taken before pregnancy. The V and J genes are TRBV6-5 and TRBJ1-2; the D gene is perhaps TRBD1, from 5 matching bases. The encoded CDR3 is CASSYSTRGWNTF. The sequenced DNA is TGTGCCAGCAGTTACTCGACTAGGGGATGGAACACCTTC.